Following are 16 T cell receptor beta chains from one sample sequenced in a study of blood T cell repertoires in COVID-19. The repertoire was sequenced with immunoSEQ multiplex PCR; TCRdb's copy has only in-frame clones and lacks some. Here the sample spans around 68,000 clones, approximately 91% being singletons. Material: peripheral blood. All receptors come from a human donor in a cohort sampled during active COVID-19.

J is TRBJ2-5 and V is TRBV28; D may be TRBD1 (5 bases). Germline CDR1 is MDHEN and CDR2 is SYDVKM. CDR3 size: 14 residues. Between the trimmed V and J ends, which lost 3 bases and 2 bases, there was a span of 10 bases. The CDR3 loop reads CASSLGPGQETQYF. The DNA for the CDR3 is TGTGCCAGCAGTTTGGGGCCAGGACAAGAGACCCAGTACTTC.

This clone showed up just once. This chain links TRBV7-6 with TRBJ2-5; 10 bases fit TRBD2. The length of the CDR3 is 16 residues. Looked up from germline, CDR1 is SGHVS and CDR2 is FNYEAQ. V was pared by 5 bases and J by 1 base, with 7 bases of the junction left unmatched. The CDR3 loop is CASSQSGTSAQETQYF. As DNA, the CDR3 is TGTGCCAGCAGCCAATCCGGGACTAGCGCCCAAGAGACCCAGTACTTC. Full variable domain (rest looked up from reference TRBV7-6 and TRBJ2-5): GAGVSQSPRYKVTKRGQDVALRCDPISGHVSLYWYRQALGQGPEFLTYFNYEAQQDKSGLPNDRFSAERPEGSISTLTIQRTEQRDSAMYRCASSQSGTSAQETQYFGPGTRLLVL.

This sequence joins TRBV6-5 and TRBJ2-1, with 8 positions matching TRBD2. V lost 11 bases, J lost 4 bases, and 13 bases stayed unmatched. This CDR3 is 15 amino acids long. Germline loops: CDR1 MNHEY, CDR2 SVGAGI. CDR3 sequence (DNA): TGTGCCTCGGTACTGGGACTAGACCTTTACAATGAGCAGTTCTTC. Encoded protein: CASVLGLDLYNEQFF.

The chain has TRBV15 and TRBJ2-5, with 13 bases aligning to TRBD2. The CDR3 totals 17 residues. Looked up from germline, CDR1 is LNHNV and CDR2 is YYDKDF (reference sequence). After removal of 4 bases from V and 2 bases from J, the junction contained 7 bases not matched to a gene. The CDR3, as DNA: TGTGCCACCAGCAAAGGAGGACTAGCGGGAGAACAAGAGACCCAGTACTTC. Translating gives CATSKGGLAGEQETQYF.

The gene calls are TRBV6-6 and TRBJ2-5; D is perhaps TRBD1 (6 bases). Germline V gene data show CDR1 as MNHNY and CDR2 as SVGAGI (reference sequence). The CDR3 contains 16 residues. The V end lost 0 bases, the J end lost 0 bases, and 11 bases lay between the germline ends. The CDR3 sequence is CASSYSWTADQETQYF. The CDR3 bases are TGTGCCAGCAGTTACTCGTGGACAGCAGACCAAGAGACCCAGTACTTC.

The chain recombines TRBV19 with TRBJ2-7; tentative D call: TRBD1 (7 bases). Germline V CDR1 and CDR2: LNHDA, SQIVND (reference sequence). Trimming pared 10 bases from V and 6 bases from J, leaving 16 bases between. The CDR3 loop spans 12 amino acids. CDR3 DNA: TGTGCCACTGGAGGGGGCGGGTTCGAGCAGTACTTC. Its translation: CATGGGGFEQYF.

This clone has only a few counts. This rearrangement joins TRBV11-3 to TRBJ2-7, with D possibly TRBD1 on 5 matching bases. Germline V gives CDR1 SGHNT, CDR2 YENEEA. The CDR3 is made up of 14 amino acids. Trimming shortened V by 2 bases and J by 0 bases, and 8 bases separated the two germline ends. The CDR3 DNA follows: TGTGCCAGCAGCTTAAGACAGAACTCCTACGAGCAGTACTTC. Translation gives CASSLRQNSYEQYF.

The chain is built from TRBV2 and TRBJ1-5; D is unclear. The germline CDR1 and CDR2 sequences are SNHLY and FYNNEI. Trimming took off 6 bases at V and 0 bases at J, with 12 bases between the two ends. CDR3 size: 15 residues. The CDR3 loop reads CASSVDIYSNQPQHF. The CDR3 bases are TGTGCCAGCAGCGTTGACATTTATAGCAATCAGCCCCAGCATTTT.

The J gene is TRBJ2-2, the V gene TRBV28, with a weak D call TRBD1 (6 bases). Trimming pared 1 base from V and 0 bases from J, leaving 12 bases between. Germline V lookup: CDR1 MDHEN, CDR2 SYDVKM. CDR3 length equals 17 residues. In DNA form, the CDR3 reads TGTGCCAGCAGTTTATCCCAGGACAGACCGAACACCGGGGAGCTGTTTTTT. Translated: CASSLSQDRPNTGELFF.

The chain joins TRBV9 to TRBJ2-1; no definite D call. CDR1 is SGDLS and CDR2 is YYNGEE in the germline V gene. The CDR3 is made up of 13 amino acids. Trimming stripped 1 base from V and 4 bases from J, with 6 bases between. The CDR3 DNA is TGTGCCAGCAGCGTAAGCGAGTACAATGAGCAGTTCTTC. Translation gives CASSVSEYNEQFF.

In this sample, this clone turned up once. The chain has TRBV3-1 (or the pseudogene TRBV3-2) and TRBJ2-3; no firm D call. Trimming removed 4 bases at V and 3 bases at J, with 11 bases between. CDR3 length equals 14 residues. CDR1 is LGHDT and CDR2 is YNNKEL in the germline V gene (reference sequence). The DNA for the CDR3 is TGTGCCAGCAGCCGAACGGCAGGAACAGATACGCAGTATTTT. It encodes CASSRTAGTDTQYF.

J is TRBJ2-7 and V is TRBV12-5; TRBD2 matches 10 bases. This CDR3 is 14 amino acids long. V dropped 3 bases and J dropped 6; count of bases not matched to a gene: 5. Germline V CDR1 and CDR2: LGHNT, FRNRAP. The CDR3 region is CASGFSGRPREQYF. The CDR3 region has the DNA TGTGCTAGTGGTTTTAGCGGGAGGCCGCGCGAGCAGTACTTC.

J is TRBJ2-3 and V is TRBV15, with TRBD1 as a possible D gene (5 bases). Trimming took off 2 bases at V and 6 bases at J, with 15 bases between the two ends. Germline CDR1 reads LNHNV; CDR2 reads YYDKDF (reference sequence). The CDR3 is made up of 15 amino acids. The CDR3 here is CATSRPFFSGDTQYF. The CDR3 DNA sequence: TGTGCCACCAGCAGACCCTTTTTTTCAGGGGATACGCAGTATTTT.

The chain has TRBV6-6 and TRBJ1-5; D uncertain. From germline, CDR1 is MNHNY and CDR2 SVGAGI (reference sequence). The CDR3 totals 16 residues. V lost 0 bases to trimming and J lost 0 bases, with 9 bases between them. In nucleotides, the CDR3 is TGTGCCAGCAGTTACTCGGGCAGAAATAGCAATCAGCCCCAGCATTTT. Its translation: CASSYSGRNSNQPQHF.

DNA for the CDR3: TGTGCCAGTCTTCCTTACAATAGCGGGAGGGCCTACGAGCAGTACTTC. This encodes CASLPYNSGRAYEQYF. The V call is TRBV28, the J call TRBJ2-7; 11 nucleotides align to TRBD2. Germline V gives CDR1 MDHEN, CDR2 SYDVKM. The CDR3 consists of 16 residues. V was pared by 9 bases and J by 2 bases, with 12 bases of the junction left unmatched.

V usage is TRBV9 and J usage is TRBJ2-5; 10 bases agree with TRBD1. Germline CDR1 and CDR2: SGDLS and YYNGEE. V was pared by 4 bases and J by 4 bases, with 7 bases of the junction left unmatched. This CDR3 region has 15 residues. CDR3 sequence: CASSFRQGARETQYF. The CDR3 DNA reads TGTGCCAGCAGCTTTCGACAGGGGGCGCGAGAGACCCAGTACTTC.